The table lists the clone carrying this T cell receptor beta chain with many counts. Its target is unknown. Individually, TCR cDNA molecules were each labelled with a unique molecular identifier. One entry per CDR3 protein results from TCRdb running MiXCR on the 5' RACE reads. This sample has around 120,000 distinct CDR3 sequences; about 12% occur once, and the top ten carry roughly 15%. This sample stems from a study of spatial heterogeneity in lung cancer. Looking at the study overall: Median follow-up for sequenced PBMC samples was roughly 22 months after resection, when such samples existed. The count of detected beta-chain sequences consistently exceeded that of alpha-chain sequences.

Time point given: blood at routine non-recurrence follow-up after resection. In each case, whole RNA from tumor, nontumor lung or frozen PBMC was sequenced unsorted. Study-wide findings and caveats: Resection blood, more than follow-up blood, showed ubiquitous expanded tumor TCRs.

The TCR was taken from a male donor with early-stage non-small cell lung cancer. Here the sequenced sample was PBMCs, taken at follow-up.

CDR3 nucleotide sequence: TGTGCCAGCAGTTACTCGATTCCTCTTAGCTCCTACGAGCAGTACTTC. As protein: CASSYSIPLSSYEQYF. The chain is built from TRBV6-5 and TRBJ2-7; unclear D gene. Germline V gives CDR1 MNHEY, CDR2 SVGAGI. Trimming took 0 bases from V and 0 from J, leaving 12 bases between them. The CDR3 contains 16 residues.